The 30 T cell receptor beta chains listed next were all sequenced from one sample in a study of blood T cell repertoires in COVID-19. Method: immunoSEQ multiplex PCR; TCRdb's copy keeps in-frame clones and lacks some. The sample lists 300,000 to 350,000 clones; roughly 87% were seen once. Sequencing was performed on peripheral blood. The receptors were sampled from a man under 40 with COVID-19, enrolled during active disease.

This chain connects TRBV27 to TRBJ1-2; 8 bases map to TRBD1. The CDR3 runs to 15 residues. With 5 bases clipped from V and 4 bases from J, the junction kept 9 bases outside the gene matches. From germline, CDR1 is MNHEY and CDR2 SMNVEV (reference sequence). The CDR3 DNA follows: TGTGCCAGCAGTGTAACCGGGACAGGAACCTATGGCTACACCTTC. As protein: CASSVTGTGTYGYTF.

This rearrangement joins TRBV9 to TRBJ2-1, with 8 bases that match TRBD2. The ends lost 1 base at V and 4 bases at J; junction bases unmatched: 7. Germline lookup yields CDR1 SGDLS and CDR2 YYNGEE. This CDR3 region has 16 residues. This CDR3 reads CASSVYLAGLYNEQFF. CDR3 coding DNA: TGTGCCAGCAGCGTATACTTAGCGGGATTATACAATGAGCAGTTCTTC.

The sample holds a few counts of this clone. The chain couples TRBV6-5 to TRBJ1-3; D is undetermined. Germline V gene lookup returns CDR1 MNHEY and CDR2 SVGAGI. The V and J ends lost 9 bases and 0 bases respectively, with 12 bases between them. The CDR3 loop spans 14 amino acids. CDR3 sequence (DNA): TGTGCCAGTCGGGCGGGGAGCTCTGGAAACACCATATATTTT. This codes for CASRAGSSGNTIYF.

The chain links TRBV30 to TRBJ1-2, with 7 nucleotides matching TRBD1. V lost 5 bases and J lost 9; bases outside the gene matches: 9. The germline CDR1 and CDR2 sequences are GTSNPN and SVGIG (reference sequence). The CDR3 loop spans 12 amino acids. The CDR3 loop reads CAWATGATSYTF. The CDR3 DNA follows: TGTGCCTGGGCTACAGGGGCGACAAGCTACACCTTC.

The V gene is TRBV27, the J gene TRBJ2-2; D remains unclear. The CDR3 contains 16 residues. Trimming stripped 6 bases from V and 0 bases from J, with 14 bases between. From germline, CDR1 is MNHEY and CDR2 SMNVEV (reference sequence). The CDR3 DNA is TGTGCCAGCAGCCCCCTACGATCAACGAACACCGGGGAGCTGTTTTTT. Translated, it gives CASSPLRSTNTGELFF.

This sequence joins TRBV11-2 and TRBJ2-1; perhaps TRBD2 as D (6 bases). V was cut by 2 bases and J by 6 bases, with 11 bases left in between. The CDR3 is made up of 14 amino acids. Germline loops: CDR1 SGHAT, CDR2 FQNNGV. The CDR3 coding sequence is TGTGCCAGCAGCTTAAACCCTAGCGTCAATGAGCAGTTCTTC. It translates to CASSLNPSVNEQFF.

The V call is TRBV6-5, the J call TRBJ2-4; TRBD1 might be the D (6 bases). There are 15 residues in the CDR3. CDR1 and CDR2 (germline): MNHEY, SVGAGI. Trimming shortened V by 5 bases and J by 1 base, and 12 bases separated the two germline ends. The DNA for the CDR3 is TGTGCCAGCAGTACAGGGTCCTGGGCCAAAAACATTCAGTACTTC. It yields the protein CASSTGSWAKNIQYF.

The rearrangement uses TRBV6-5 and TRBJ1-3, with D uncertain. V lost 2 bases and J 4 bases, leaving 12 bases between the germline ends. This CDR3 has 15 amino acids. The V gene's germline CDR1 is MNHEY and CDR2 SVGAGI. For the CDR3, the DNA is TGTGCCAGCAGTTACCTCGGGAGCGCCGGAAACACCATATATTTT. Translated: CASSYLGSAGNTIYF.

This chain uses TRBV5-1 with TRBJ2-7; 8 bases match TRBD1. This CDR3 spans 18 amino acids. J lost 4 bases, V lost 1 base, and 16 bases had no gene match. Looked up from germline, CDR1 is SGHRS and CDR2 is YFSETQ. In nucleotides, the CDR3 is TGCGCCAGCAGCTTGCTTCCAGGGGCAGGGGGCCCAGGGTACGAGCAGTACTTC. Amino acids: CASSLLPGAGGPGYEQYF.

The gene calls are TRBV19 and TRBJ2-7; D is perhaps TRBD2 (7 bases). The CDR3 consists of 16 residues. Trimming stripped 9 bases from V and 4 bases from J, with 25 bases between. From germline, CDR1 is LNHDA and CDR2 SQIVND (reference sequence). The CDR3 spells CASNPPPLRGGYEQYF. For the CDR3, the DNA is TGTGCCAGCAACCCGCCTCCTTTGAGGGGGGGGTACGAGCAGTACTTC.

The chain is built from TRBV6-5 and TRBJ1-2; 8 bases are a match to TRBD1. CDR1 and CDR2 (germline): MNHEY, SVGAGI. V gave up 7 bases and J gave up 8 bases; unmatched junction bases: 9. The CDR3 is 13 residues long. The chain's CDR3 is CASTETGVIGYTF. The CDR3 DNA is TGTGCCAGCACCGAGACAGGGGTCATAGGCTACACCTTC.

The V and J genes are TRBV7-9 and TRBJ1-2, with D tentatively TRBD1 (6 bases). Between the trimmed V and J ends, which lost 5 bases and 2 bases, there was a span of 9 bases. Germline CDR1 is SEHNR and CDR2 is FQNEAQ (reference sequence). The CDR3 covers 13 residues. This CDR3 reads CASSPTGNYGYTF. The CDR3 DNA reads TGTGCCAGCAGCCCTACAGGGAACTATGGCTACACCTTC.

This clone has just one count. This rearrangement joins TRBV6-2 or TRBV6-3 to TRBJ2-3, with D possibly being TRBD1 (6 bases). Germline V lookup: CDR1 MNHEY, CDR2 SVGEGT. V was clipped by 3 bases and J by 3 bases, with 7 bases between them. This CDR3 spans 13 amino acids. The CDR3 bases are TGTGCCAGCAGTTATCAGGGGACAGATACGCAGTATTTT. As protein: CASSYQGTDTQYF.

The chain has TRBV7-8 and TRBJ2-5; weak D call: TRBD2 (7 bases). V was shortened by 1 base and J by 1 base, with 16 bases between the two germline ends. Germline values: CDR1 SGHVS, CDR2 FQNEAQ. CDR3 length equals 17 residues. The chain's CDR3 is CASSLEASGGFQETQYF. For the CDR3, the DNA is TGTGCCAGCAGCTTAGAGGCCTCGGGGGGCTTCCAAGAGACCCAGTACTTC.

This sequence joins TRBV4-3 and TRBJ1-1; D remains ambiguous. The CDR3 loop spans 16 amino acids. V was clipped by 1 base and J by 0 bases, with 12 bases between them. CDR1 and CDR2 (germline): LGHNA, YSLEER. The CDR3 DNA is TGCGCCAGCAGCCAAGGGGAGTTCTTCATGAACACTGAAGCTTTCTTT. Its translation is CASSQGEFFMNTEAFF.

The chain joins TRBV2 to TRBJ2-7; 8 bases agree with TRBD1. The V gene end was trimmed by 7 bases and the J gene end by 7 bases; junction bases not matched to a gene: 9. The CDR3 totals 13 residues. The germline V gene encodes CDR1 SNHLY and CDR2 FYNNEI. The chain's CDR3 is CASMEDRGWEQYF. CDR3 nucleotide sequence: TGTGCCAGCATGGAAGACAGGGGCTGGGAGCAGTACTTC. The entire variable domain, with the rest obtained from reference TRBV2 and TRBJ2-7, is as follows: EPEVTQTPSHQVTQMGQEVILRCVPISNHLYFYWYRQILGQKVEFLVSFYNNEISEKSEIFDDQFSVERPDGSNFTLKIRSTKLEDSAMYFCASMEDRGWEQYFGPGTRLTVT.

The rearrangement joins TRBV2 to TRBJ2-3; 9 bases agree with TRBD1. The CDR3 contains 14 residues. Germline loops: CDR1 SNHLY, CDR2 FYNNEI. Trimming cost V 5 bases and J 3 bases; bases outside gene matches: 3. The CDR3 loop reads CASSYRGRTDTQYF. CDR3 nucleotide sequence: TGTGCCAGCAGTTACAGGGGGCGGACAGATACGCAGTATTTT.

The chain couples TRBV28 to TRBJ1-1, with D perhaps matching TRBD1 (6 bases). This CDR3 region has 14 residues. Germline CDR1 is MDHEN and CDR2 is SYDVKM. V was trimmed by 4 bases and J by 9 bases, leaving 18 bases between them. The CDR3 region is CASSSPYGTLKAFF. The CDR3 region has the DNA TGTGCCAGCAGTTCCCCCTACGGGACACTTAAAGCTTTCTTT.

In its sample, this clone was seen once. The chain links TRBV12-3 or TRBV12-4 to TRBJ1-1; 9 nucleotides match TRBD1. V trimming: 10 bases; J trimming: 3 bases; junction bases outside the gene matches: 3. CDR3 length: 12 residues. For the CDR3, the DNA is TGTGCCACGGGGACAGGGTACACTGAAGCTTTCTTT. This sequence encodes CATGTGYTEAFF.

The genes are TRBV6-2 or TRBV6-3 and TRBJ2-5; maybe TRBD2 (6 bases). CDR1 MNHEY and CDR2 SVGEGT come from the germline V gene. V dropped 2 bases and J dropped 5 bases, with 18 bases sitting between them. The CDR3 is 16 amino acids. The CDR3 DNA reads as TGTGCCAGCAGTTACCCCCTTTATGGGGGGTCCGAGACCCAGTACTTC. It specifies CASSYPLYGGSETQYF.

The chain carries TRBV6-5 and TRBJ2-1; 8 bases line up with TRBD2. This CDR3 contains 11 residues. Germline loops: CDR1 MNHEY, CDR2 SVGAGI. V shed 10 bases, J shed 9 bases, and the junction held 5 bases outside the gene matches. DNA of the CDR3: TGTGCCATCGAAAGCGGGGGTGAGCAGTTCTTC. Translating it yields CAIESGGEQFF.

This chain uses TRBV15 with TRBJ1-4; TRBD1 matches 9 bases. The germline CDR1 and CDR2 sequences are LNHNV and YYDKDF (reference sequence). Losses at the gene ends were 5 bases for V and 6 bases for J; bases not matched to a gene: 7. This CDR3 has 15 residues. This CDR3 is CATSGQQGAYEKLFF. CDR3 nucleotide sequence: TGTGCCACCAGCGGGCAACAGGGGGCCTATGAAAAACTGTTTTTT.

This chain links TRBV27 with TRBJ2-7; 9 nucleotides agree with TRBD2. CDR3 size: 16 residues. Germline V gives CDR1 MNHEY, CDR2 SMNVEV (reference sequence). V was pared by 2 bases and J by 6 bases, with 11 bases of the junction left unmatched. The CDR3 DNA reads TGTGCCAGCAGTTTAGATATTAGCGGGAGTAGCCCCGAGCAGTACTTC. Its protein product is CASSLDISGSSPEQYF.

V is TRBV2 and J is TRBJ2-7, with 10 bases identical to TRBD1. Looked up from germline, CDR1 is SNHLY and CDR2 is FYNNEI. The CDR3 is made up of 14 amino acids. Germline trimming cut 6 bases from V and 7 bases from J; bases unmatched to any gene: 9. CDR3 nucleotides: TGTGCCAGCAGGAGGACAGGGGGACTGGGGGAGCAGTACTTC. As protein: CASRRTGGLGEQYF. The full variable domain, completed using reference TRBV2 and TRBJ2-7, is EPEVTQTPSHQVTQMGQEVILRCVPISNHLYFYWYRQILGQKVEFLVSFYNNEISEKSEIFDDQFSVERPDGSNFTLKIRSTKLEDSAMYFCASRRTGGLGEQYFGPGTRLTVT.

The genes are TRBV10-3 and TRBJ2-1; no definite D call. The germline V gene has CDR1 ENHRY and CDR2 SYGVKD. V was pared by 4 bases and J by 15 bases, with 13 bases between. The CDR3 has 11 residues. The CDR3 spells CAISGLDAMFF. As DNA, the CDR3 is TGTGCCATCAGTGGACTTGATGCTATGTTCTTC.

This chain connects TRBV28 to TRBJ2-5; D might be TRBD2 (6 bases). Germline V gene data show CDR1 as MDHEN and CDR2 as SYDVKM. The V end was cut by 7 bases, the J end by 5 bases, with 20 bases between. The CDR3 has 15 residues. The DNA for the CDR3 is TGTGCCAGCACCCCCGGGGGTAGGGCCGATGAGACCCAGTACTTC. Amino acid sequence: CASTPGGRADETQYF. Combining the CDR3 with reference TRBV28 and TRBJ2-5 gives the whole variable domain DVKVTQSSRYLVKRTGEKVFLECVQDMDHENMFWYRQDPGLGLRLIYFSYDVKMKEKGDIPEGYSVSREKKERFSLILESASTNQTSMYLCASTPGGRADETQYFGPGTRLLVL.

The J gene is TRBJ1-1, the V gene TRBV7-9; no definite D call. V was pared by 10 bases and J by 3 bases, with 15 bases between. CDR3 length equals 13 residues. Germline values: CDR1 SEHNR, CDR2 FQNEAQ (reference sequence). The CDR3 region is CATQRTVYTEAFF. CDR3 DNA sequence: TGTGCCACCCAACGCACGGTCTACACTGAAGCTTTCTTT.

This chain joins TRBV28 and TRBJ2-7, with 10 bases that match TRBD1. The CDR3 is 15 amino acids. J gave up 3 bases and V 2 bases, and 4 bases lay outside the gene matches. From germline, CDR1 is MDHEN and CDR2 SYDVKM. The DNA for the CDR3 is TGTGCCAGCAGTTTAGGGGGGACAGGGGTCTACGAGCAGTACTTC. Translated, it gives CASSLGGTGVYEQYF.

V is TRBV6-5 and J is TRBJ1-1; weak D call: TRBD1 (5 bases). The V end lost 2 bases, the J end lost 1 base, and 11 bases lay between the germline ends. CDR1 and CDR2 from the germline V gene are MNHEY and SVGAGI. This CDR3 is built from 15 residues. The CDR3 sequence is CASSYGGTGNTEAFF. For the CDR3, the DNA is TGTGCCAGCAGTTACGGGGGGACGGGGAACACTGAAGCTTTCTTT.

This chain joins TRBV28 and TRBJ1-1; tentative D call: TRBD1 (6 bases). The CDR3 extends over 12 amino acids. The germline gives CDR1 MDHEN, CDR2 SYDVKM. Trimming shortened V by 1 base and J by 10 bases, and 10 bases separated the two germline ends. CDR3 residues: CASSLSGRGAFF. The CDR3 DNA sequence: TGTGCCAGCAGTTTATCTGGCAGGGGAGCTTTCTTT.